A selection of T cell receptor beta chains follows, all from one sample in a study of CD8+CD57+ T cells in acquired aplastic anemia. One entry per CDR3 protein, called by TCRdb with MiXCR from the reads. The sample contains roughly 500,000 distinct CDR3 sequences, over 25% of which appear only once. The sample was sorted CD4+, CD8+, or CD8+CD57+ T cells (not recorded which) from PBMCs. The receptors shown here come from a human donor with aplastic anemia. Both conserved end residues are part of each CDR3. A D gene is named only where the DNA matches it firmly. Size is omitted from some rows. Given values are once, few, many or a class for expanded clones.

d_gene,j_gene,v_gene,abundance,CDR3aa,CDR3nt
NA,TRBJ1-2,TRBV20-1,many,CSAAGLYGYTF,TGCAGTGCGGCAGGGCTCTATGGCTACACCTTC
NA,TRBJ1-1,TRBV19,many,CATTNDNLRTEAFF,TGTGCCACCACCAACGACAACTTGAGGACTGAAGCTTTCTTT
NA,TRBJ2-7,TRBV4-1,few,CASSQDWLVAVEQYF,TGCGCCAGCAGCCAAGATTGGCTAGTAGCAGTCGAGCAGTACTTC
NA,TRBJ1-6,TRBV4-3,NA,CASSQDLQGLNSPLHF,TGCGCCAGCAGCCAAGATCTCCAGGGCTTGAATTCACCCCTCCACTTT
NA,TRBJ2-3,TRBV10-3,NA,CAISDHKRGGDTQYF,TGTGCCATCAGTGACCATAAAAGAGGGGGGGATACGCAGTATTTT
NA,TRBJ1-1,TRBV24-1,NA,CATSPRTDLNTEAFF,TGTGCCACCAGTCCCCGGACAGACCTGAACACTGAAGCTTTCTTT
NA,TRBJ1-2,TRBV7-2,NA,CASSLAAGTNSGNTF,TGTGCCAGCAGCTTAGCGGCAGGAACCAACTCTGGAAACACCTTC
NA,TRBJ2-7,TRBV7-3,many,CASSLDGGRSYEQYF,TGTGCCAGCAGCTTAGATGGGGGGAGATCCTACGAGCAGTACTTC
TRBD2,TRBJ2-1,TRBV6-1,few,CASKRLAGGADEQFF,TGTGCCAGCAAGAGGCTAGCGGGCGGAGCGGATGAGCAGTTCTTC
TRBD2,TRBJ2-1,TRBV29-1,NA,CSTWTSGRALSSYNEQFF,TGCAGCACCTGGACTAGCGGGAGGGCTTTGAGCTCCTACAATGAGCAGTTCTTC
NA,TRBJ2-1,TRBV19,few,CASSIDVWRRAEEQFF,TGTGCCAGTAGTATCGATGTCTGGAGGAGGGCAGAAGAGCAGTTCTTC
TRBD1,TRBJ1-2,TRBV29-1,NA,CSANTGGSGNTF,TGCAGCGCTAACACAGGGGGCTCTGGAAACACCTTC
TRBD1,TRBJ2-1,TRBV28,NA,CASTPNPAGRGRDNEQFF,TGTGCCAGCACTCCAAACCCGGCCGGCAGGGGGCGCGACAATGAGCAGTTCTTC
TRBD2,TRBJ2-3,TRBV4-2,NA,CASSQDFSGGATDTQYF,TGTGCCAGCAGCCAAGATTTTAGCGGGGGGGCCACAGATACGCAGTATTTT
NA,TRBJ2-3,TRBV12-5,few,CASGLLDTQYF,TGTGCTAGTGGTTTACTGGACACGCAGTATTTT
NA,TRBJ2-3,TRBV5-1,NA,CASSLDEGGVTDTQYF,TGCGCCAGCAGCTTGGACGAGGGGGGAGTTACAGATACGCAGTATTTT
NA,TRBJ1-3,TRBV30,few,CAWSVYGGASGNTIYF,TGTGCCTGGAGTGTTTATGGCGGGGCGTCTGGAAACACCATATATTTT
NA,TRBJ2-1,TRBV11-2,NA,CASSPDPTHNEQFF,TGTGCCAGCAGCCCAGACCCGACTCACAATGAGCAGTTCTTC
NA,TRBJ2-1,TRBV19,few,CATGPFSTYNEQFF,TGTGCCACCGGACCTTTTTCCACCTACAATGAGCAGTTCTTC
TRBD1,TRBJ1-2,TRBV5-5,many,CASTPTGANYGYTF,TGTGCCAGCACACCGACAGGGGCGAACTATGGCTACACCTTC
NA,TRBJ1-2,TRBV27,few,CASSLYEDSYGYTF,TGTGCCAGCAGTTTATATGAGGACAGCTATGGCTACACCTTC
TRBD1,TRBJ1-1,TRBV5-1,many,CASSLGGQGDTEAFF,TGCGCCAGCAGCTTGGGGGGACAGGGTGACACTGAAGCTTTCTTT
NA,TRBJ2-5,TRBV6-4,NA,CASRRPTGGQTQYF,TGTGCCAGCAGACGTCCCACTGGAGGACAGACCCAGTACTTC
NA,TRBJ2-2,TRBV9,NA,CASSVATGGMNTGELFF,TGTGCCAGCAGCGTAGCTACGGGCGGGATGAACACCGGGGAGCTGTTTTTT